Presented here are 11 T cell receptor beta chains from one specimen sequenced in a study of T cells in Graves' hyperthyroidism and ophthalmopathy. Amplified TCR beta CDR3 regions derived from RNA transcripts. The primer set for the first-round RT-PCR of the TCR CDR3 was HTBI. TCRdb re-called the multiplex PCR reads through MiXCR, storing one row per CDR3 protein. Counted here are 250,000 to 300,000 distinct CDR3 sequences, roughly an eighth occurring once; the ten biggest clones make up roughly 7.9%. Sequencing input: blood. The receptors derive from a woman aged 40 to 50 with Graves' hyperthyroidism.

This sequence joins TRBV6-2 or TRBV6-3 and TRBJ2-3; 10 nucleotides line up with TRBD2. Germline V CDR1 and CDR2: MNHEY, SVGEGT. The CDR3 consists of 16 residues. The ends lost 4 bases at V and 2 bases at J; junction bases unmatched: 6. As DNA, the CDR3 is TGTGCCAGCAGTTCTCGACTAGCGGGCTACACAGATACGCAGTATTTT. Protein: CASSSRLAGYTDTQYF.

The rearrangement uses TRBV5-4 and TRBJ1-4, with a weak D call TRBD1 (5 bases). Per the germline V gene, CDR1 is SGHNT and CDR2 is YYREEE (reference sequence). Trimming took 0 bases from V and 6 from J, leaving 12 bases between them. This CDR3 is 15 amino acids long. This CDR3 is CASSLDQGPDEKLFF. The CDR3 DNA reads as TGTGCCAGCAGCTTGGACCAGGGTCCGGATGAAAAACTGTTTTTT.

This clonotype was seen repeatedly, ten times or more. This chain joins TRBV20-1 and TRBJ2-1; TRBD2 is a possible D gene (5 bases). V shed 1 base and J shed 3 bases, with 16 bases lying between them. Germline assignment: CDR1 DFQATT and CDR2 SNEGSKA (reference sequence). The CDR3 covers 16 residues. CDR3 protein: CSARALLARDYNEQFF. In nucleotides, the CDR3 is TGCAGTGCTAGAGCCCTCCTGGCGAGGGACTACAATGAGCAGTTCTTC.

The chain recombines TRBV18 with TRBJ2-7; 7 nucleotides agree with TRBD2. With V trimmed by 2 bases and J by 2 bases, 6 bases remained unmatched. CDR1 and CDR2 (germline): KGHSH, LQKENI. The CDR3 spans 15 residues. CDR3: CASSPSAGETYEQYF. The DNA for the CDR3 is TGTGCCAGCTCACCAAGTGCGGGGGAGACCTACGAGCAGTACTTC.

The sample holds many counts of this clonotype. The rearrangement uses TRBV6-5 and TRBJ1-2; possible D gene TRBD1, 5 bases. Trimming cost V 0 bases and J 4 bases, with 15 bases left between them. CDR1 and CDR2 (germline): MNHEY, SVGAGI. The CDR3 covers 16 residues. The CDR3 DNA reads TGTGCCAGCAGTTACTCGTACAGGATAGAATTCTATGGCTACACCTTC. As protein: CASSYSYRIEFYGYTF.

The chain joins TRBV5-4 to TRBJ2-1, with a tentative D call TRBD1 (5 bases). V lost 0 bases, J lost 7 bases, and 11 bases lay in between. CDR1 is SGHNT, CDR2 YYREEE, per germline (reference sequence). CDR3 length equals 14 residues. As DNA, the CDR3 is TGTGCCAGCAGCTTGGTGAGCAGGGTGAATGAGCAGTTCTTC. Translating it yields CASSLVSRVNEQFF.

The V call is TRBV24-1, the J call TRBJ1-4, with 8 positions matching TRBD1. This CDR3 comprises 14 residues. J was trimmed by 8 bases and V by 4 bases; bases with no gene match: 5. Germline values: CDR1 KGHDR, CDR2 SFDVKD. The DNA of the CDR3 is TGTGCCACCAGTGAAGGACAGGGAAGGGAAAAACTGTTTTTT. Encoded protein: CATSEGQGREKLFF.

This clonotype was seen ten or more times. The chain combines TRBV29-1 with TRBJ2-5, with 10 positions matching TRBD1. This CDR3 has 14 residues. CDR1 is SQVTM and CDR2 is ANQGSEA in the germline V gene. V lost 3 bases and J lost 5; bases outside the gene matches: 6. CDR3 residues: CSVDRDRGSETQYF. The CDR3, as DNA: TGCAGCGTTGACCGGGACAGGGGTTCGGAGACCCAGTACTTC.

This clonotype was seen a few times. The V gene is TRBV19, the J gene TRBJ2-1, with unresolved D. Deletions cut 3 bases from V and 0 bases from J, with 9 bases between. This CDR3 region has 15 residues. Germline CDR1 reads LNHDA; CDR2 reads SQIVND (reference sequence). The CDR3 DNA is TGTGCCAGTAGTATCCAAGTGAGCTCCTACAATGAGCAGTTCTTC. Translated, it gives CASSIQVSSYNEQFF. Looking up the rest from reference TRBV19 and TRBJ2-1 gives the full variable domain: DGGITQSPKYLFRKEGQNVTLSCEQNLNHDAMYWYRQDPGQGLRLIYYSQIVNDFQKGDIAEGYSVSREKKESFPLTVTSAQKNPTAFYLCASSIQVSSYNEQFFGPGTRLTVL.

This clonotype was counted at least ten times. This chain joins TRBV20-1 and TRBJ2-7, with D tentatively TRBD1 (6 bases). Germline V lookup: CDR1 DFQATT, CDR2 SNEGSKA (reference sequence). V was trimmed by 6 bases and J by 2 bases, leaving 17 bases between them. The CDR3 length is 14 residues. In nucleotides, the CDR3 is TGCAGTGCAAAGACAGGCCTGGGCCCCTACGAGCAGTACTTC. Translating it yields CSAKTGLGPYEQYF.

CDR3 coding DNA: TGTGCCAGCAGTTCGTCAGTACTCCTATCCTACGAGCAGTACTTC. Residues: CASSSSVLLSYEQYF. J is TRBJ2-7 and V is TRBV28; D ambiguous. Germline values: CDR1 MDHEN, CDR2 SYDVKM. The ends were cut back, 4 bases at V and 1 base at J, with 14 bases in the middle. This CDR3 is 15 amino acids long.